A selection of T cell receptor beta chains follows, all from one sample in a study of identical twins. TCRdb redid the calling of the 5' RACE reads with MiXCR, one entry per CDR3 protein. Altogether about 530,000 distinct CDR3 sequences are present, 20% to 25% being singletons, with the ten largest covering more than 0.4%. These data also formed part of another study, on yellow fever vaccine responses in identical twins.

The sequenced sample was CD4+ T cells sorted from blood. The receptor set was obtained from a young woman in good health. Each CDR3 is given with its conserved first and last residue. D genes are given only for firm matches. Size is omitted from some rows. Given values are once, few, many or a class for expanded clones.

cdr3_aa,cdr3_nt,d_call,clone_size,j_call,cdr3_length,v_call
CASSKGSGGDRGPYEQYF,TGTGCCAGCAGCAAAGGGTCAGGCGGGGACAGGGGCCCCTACGAGCAGTACTTC,NA,few,TRBJ2-7,18,TRBV21-1
CSVFGGGVNEQFF,TGCAGCGTTTTTGGGGGGGGCGTCAATGAGCAGTTCTTC,NA,NA,TRBJ2-1,13,TRBV29-1
CASSPGTGPGELFF,TGTGCCAGCAGCCCGGGGACAGGGCCCGGGGAGCTGTTTTTT,TRBD1,NA,TRBJ2-2,14,TRBV5-8
CASSVGGDQPQHF,TGTGCCAGCAGTGTTGGGGGGGATCAGCCCCAGCATTTT,NA,NA,TRBJ1-5,13,TRBV12-3/TRBV12-4
CASLKGGGYNEQFF,TGTGCCAGCCTGAAGGGCGGGGGCTACAATGAGCAGTTCTTC,TRBD2,NA,TRBJ2-1,14,TRBV7-8
CASKGKLGTKETQYF,TGCGCCAGCAAAGGGAAATTAGGGACCAAAGAGACCCAGTACTTC,NA,NA,TRBJ2-5,15,TRBV5-1
CASSLEPGLSSLGELFF,TGCGCCAGCAGCTTAGAGCCGGGACTGTCTTCTCTCGGGGAGCTGTTTTTT,NA,NA,TRBJ2-2,17,TRBV5-1
CASSQGLAGHSTDTQYF,TGTGCCAGCAGCCAAGGACTAGCGGGGCATAGCACAGATACGCAGTATTTT,TRBD2,NA,TRBJ2-3,17,TRBV3-1
CASSSNQPQHF,TGTGCCAGCAGCTCAAATCAGCCCCAGCATTTT,NA,few,TRBJ1-5,11,TRBV12-3/TRBV12-4
CASSTSGSESNQPQHF,TGTGCCAGCAGCACCTCAGGGTCTGAGAGCAATCAGCCCCAGCATTTT,NA,NA,TRBJ1-5,16,TRBV7-9
CATSDLTGGQNTQYF,TGTGCCACCAGTGATTTGACAGGGGGCCAAAATACGCAGTATTTT,TRBD1,NA,TRBJ2-3,15,TRBV24-1
CASSATGTPHEPQHF,TGCGCCAGCAGCGCGACCGGGACACCGCATGAGCCCCAGCATTTT,NA,NA,TRBJ1-5,15,TRBV5-1
CASRGRGYEQYF,TGTGCCAGCAGAGGGAGGGGCTACGAGCAGTACTTC,TRBD2,NA,TRBJ2-7,12,TRBV28
CASSESGQVKNTGELFF,TGTGCCAGCAGTGAAAGCGGACAGGTTAAGAACACCGGGGAGCTGTTTTTT,TRBD1,NA,TRBJ2-2,17,TRBV25-1
CASSLGPPGTRVYNEQFF,TGTGCCAGCAGCTTGGGGCCGCCCGGGACTAGGGTCTACAATGAGCAGTTCTTC,TRBD2,NA,TRBJ2-1,18,TRBV5-4
CASSQRGASNTGELFF,TGTGCCAGCAGCCAACGGGGGGCCTCGAACACCGGGGAGCTGTTTTTT,NA,NA,TRBJ2-2,16,TRBV3-1
CASSVGVFEETQYF,TGTGCCAGCAGCGTAGGGGTGTTTGAAGAGACCCAGTACTTC,NA,NA,TRBJ2-5,14,TRBV9
CSARANSGGPYNEQFF,TGCAGTGCTAGGGCGAATAGCGGGGGGCCTTACAATGAGCAGTTCTTC,TRBD2,few,TRBJ2-1,16,TRBV20-1
CSARDPGRNEQFF,TGCAGTGCTAGAGACCCTGGGCGGAATGAGCAGTTCTTC,NA,few,TRBJ2-1,13,TRBV20-1
CAITVTQSRGTQNTEAFF,TGTGCCATCACCGTAACACAATCCAGGGGGACCCAGAACACTGAAGCTTTCTTT,TRBD1,NA,TRBJ1-1,18,TRBV10-3
CATSDLSGIRNEQFF,TGTGCCACCAGTGATTTAAGCGGCATAAGGAATGAGCAGTTCTTC,NA,few,TRBJ2-1,15,TRBV24-1
CASSETSGGIGELFF,TGTGCCAGCAGCGAGACTAGCGGGGGGATCGGGGAGCTGTTTTTT,TRBD2,few,TRBJ2-2,15,TRBV7-2
CASAGIEQFF,TGTGCCAGCGCGGGAATTGAGCAGTTCTTC,NA,few,TRBJ2-1,10,TRBV7-9
CSARLLGGLIYGYTF,TGCAGTGCTAGGTTACTTGGAGGGCTTATCTATGGCTACACCTTC,NA,NA,TRBJ1-2,15,TRBV20-1
CASEGQGSGNEQFF,TGTGCCAGCGAAGGACAGGGGTCGGGAAATGAGCAGTTCTTC,TRBD1,few,TRBJ2-1,14,TRBV12-3/TRBV12-4
CASSFEGQQPQHF,TGTGCCAGCAGTTTTGAGGGGCAGCAGCCCCAGCATTTT,NA,few,TRBJ1-5,13,TRBV12-3/TRBV12-4
CASTPNSHSNQPQHF,TGTGCCAGTACCCCCAACAGTCATAGCAATCAGCCCCAGCATTTT,NA,few,TRBJ1-5,15,TRBV19
CAISPTSGGPLYNEQFF,TGTGCCATCAGCCCGACTAGCGGGGGGCCATTGTACAATGAGCAGTTCTTC,TRBD2,few,TRBJ2-1,17,TRBV10-3
CASSYQALVAGSNEQFF,TGTGCCAGCAGCTACCAAGCACTAGTCGCCGGTTCAAATGAGCAGTTCTTC,NA,NA,TRBJ2-1,17,TRBV11-2
CSGGGTFRETQYF,TGCAGCGGCGGGGGAACTTTCCGAGAGACCCAGTACTTC,TRBD2,few,TRBJ2-5,13,TRBV29-1
CASSFTGQGETQYF,TGTGCCAGCAGCTTTACGGGACAGGGGGAGACCCAGTACTTC,TRBD1,NA,TRBJ2-5,14,TRBV11-3
CASVWRAQGEQYF,TGTGCCTCTGTCTGGCGGGCCCAGGGCGAGCAGTACTTC,NA,NA,TRBJ2-7,13,TRBV2
CASTSGTNQETQYF,TGTGCCAGCACTTCTGGGACAAACCAAGAGACCCAGTACTTC,NA,NA,TRBJ2-5,14,TRBV2
CAIGSGVQNTEAFF,TGTGCCATCGGGTCGGGGGTACAGAACACTGAAGCTTTCTTT,NA,once,TRBJ1-1,14,TRBV10-3
CASSRGTSGRDEQFF,TGTGCCAGCAGTAGGGGGACTAGCGGGAGGGATGAGCAGTTCTTC,TRBD2,few,TRBJ2-1,15,TRBV7-3
CAIRGGGDNSPLHF,TGTGCCATCAGGGGGGGCGGCGATAATTCACCCCTCCACTTT,NA,few,TRBJ1-6,14,TRBV10-3
CATAVGTVSFF,TGTGCCACCGCAGTGGGGACAGTTTCTTTCTTT,TRBD1,few,TRBJ1-1,11,TRBV7-9
CSARDLRSSYNEQFF,TGCAGTGCTAGAGATCTGCGGAGCTCCTACAATGAGCAGTTCTTC,NA,few,TRBJ2-1,15,TRBV20-1
CASSPGLAGAGDEQFF,TGTGCCAGCAGTCCCGGACTAGCGGGAGCGGGGGATGAGCAGTTCTTC,TRBD2,few,TRBJ2-1,16,TRBV12-3/TRBV12-4
CASSGGTGNTDTQYF,TGCGCCAGCAGCGGGGGGACAGGGAACACAGATACGCAGTATTTT,TRBD1,NA,TRBJ2-3,15,TRBV10-1
CSANAGNHNEQFF,TGCAGTGCTAATGCTGGGAACCACAATGAGCAGTTCTTC,NA,few,TRBJ2-1,13,TRBV20-1
CASSGDRGSLSYNEQFF,TGCGCCAGCAGTGGAGACAGGGGCTCGTTATCCTACAATGAGCAGTTCTTC,TRBD1,NA,TRBJ2-1,17,TRBV10-2
CASSVGTSGRARETQYF,TGTGCCAGCAGCGTAGGGACTAGCGGGAGGGCCCGAGAGACCCAGTACTTC,TRBD2,NA,TRBJ2-5,17,TRBV9
CAISGPRVAGFQETQYF,TGTGCCATCAGTGGGCCCCGGGTAGCGGGATTCCAAGAGACCCAGTACTTC,TRBD2,NA,TRBJ2-5,17,TRBV10-3
CASSLSGGGGEQYF,TGTGCCAGCAGTTTATCTGGGGGAGGCGGCGAGCAGTACTTC,NA,NA,TRBJ2-7,14,TRBV12-3/TRBV12-4
CASSFQGRDSPLHF,TGTGCCAGCAGTTTTCAGGGGAGGGATTCACCCCTCCACTTT,NA,NA,TRBJ1-6,14,TRBV12-3/TRBV12-4
CASRQNSGANVLTF,TGTGCCAGCAGACAGAACTCTGGGGCCAACGTCCTGACTTTC,NA,NA,TRBJ2-6,14,TRBV12-3/TRBV12-4
CASRGTLFTGELFF,TGTGCCAGCAGGGGGACTTTATTCACCGGGGAGCTGTTTTTT,NA,few,TRBJ2-2,14,TRBV7-2
CASSTTGTSGRKTQYF,TGTGCCAGCAGTACCACCGGGACTAGCGGGAGAAAGACCCAGTACTTC,TRBD2,NA,TRBJ2-5,16,TRBV28
CAISESGSSDTQYF,TGTGCCATCAGTGAATCCGGCAGTTCGGATACGCAGTATTTT,NA,NA,TRBJ2-3,14,TRBV10-3
CASSWTTTSGREYEQYF,TGCGCCAGCAGCTGGACCACAACTAGCGGGAGGGAATACGAGCAGTACTTC,TRBD2,few,TRBJ2-7,17,TRBV5-1
CASSFGQGLSNTEAFF,TGCGCCAGCTCTTTTGGACAGGGATTATCGAACACTGAAGCTTTCTTT,TRBD1,few,TRBJ1-1,16,TRBV5-1
CASSGSTGVFRKTEAFF,TGTGCCAGCAGCGGCTCGACAGGGGTTTTCCGAAAAACTGAAGCTTTCTTT,TRBD1,NA,TRBJ1-1,17,TRBV13
CAINQPQHF,TGTGCCATCAATCAGCCCCAGCATTTT,NA,NA,TRBJ1-5,9,TRBV18
CASSFAGATEAFF,TGCGCCAGCAGCTTTGCGGGGGCCACTGAAGCTTTCTTT,NA,few,TRBJ1-1,13,TRBV5-1